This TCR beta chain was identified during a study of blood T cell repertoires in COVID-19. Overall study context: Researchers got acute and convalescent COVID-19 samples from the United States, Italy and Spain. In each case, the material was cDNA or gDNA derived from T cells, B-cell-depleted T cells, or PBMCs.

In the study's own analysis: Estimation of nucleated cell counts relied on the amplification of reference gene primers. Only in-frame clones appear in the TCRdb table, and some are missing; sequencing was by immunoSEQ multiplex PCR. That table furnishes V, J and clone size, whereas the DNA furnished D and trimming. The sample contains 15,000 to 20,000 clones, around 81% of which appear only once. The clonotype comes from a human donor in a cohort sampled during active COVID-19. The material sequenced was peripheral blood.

The CDR3 DNA reads as TGTGCCAGCTCACCACTTAGCGGGGGGGCCGGTGAGACCCAGTACTTC. This codes for CASSPLSGGAGETQYF. V is TRBV18 and J is TRBJ2-5; 11 positions agree with TRBD2. CDR3 length equals 16 residues. From germline, CDR1 is KGHSH and CDR2 LQKENI. V dropped 1 base and J dropped 5; count of bases not matched to a gene: 6.